This T cell receptor beta chain stems from a study of response to subunit inactivated influenza vaccine (dated by TCRdb to 2017 to 2018). Background on the whole study: To follow how T cells responded to a trivalent subunit inactivated influenza vaccine, the researchers relied on deep quantitative profiling of the T cell receptor repertoire. The investigation overall reported the following: It was suggested by the authors that each seasonal influenza vaccination may recruit only a limited number of new T cells.

Concerning this clonotype itself: Its recognized antigen is unknown. No qualities accompany the bases; no much larger clone lies one base away.

The protocol used for the library was RT-PCR. Sequenced on an Illumina HiSeq 2500. TCRdb took the public reads, trimmed them with fastp at Q25, ran MiXCR for clone calling and kept in-frame beta chains. Each record represents a unique CDR3 protein, reported with the most common genes and DNA among its rows. Within this sample are more than 200,000 distinct CDR3 sequences, with 9% to 15% of them counted one time only. More than 7% of the sample rests with the top ten. Including cysteine and phenylalanine, the CDR3 has 14 amino acids. The retained sequence is limited to the CDR3, 42 bases, with the frame set at the first base. CDR1 and CDR2, looked up from the germline V gene (reference sequence), are SEHNR and FQNEAQ. Trimming takes 3 bases from V and 2 bases from J, and the germline ends sit 9 bases apart.

The clonotype comes from a man aged 50 or older who received an inactivated influenza vaccine. Donor details come from another sample of the same person, matched by shared clones. The chain links TRBV7-9 with TRBJ2-3, with a tentative D call of TRBD1 or TRBD2, each matching 6 bases. The sequencing used non-naive T cells sorted from PBMCs, collected approximately 15 days before vaccination. Reading the label with the study, this specimen's cell subset or site is: memory T cell fraction. At the DNA level, the sequence is TGTGCCAGCAGCTTTTCGGGGGCCACAGATACGCAGTATTTT. It encodes CASSFSGATDTQYF.